One sample yielded the 28 T cell receptor beta chains listed below, sequenced in a study of blood T cell repertoires in COVID-19. The table came from immunoSEQ multiplex PCR; TCRdb's copy has only in-frame clones and leaves some out. This table has under 450,000 clones, less than 90% appearing once. Input material: PBMCs or T cells enriched from blood (not recorded which). Receptor source: a woman in her thirties who had recovered from COVID-19.

The genes are TRBV11-1 and TRBJ2-1, with 8 bases aligning to TRBD1. V lost 6 bases to trimming and J lost 5 bases; unmatched junction nucleotides: 12. This CDR3 spans 16 amino acids. Germline loops: CDR1 SGHAT, CDR2 FQDESV (reference sequence). CDR3 nucleotides: TGTGCCAGCAGTTTTTCCGGGACAGGTCCCCACAATGAGCAGTTCTTC. This translates into CASSFSGTGPHNEQFF. The full variable domain, with the rest looked up from reference TRBV11-1 and TRBJ2-1, is EAEVAQSPRYKITEKSQAVAFWCDPISGHATLYWYRQILGQGPELLVQFQDESVVDDSQLPKDRFSAERLKGVDSTLKIQPAELGDSAMYLCASSFSGTGPHNEQFFGPGTRLTVL.

The chain carries TRBV30 and TRBJ1-5, with a weak D call TRBD1 (5 bases). Germline loops: CDR1 GTSNPN, CDR2 SVGIG (reference sequence). V gave up 0 bases and J gave up 6 bases, with 12 bases separating them. The CDR3 spans 14 residues. This CDR3 reads CAWSVRWGGQPQHF. CDR3 nucleotide sequence: TGTGCCTGGAGTGTAAGATGGGGCGGTCAGCCCCAGCATTTT.

The V and J genes are TRBV5-4 and TRBJ2-1, with a possible D match to TRBD1 (5 bases). Germline V gives CDR1 SGHNT, CDR2 YYREEE (reference sequence). This CDR3 contains 15 residues. V lost 1 base, J lost 5 bases, and 13 bases lay in between. The CDR3 DNA follows: TGTGCCAGCAGCTTGACAGGCCTATCCGACAATGAGCAGTTCTTC. It codes for CASSLTGLSDNEQFF.

This chain links TRBV3-1 (or the pseudogene TRBV3-2) with TRBJ2-3, with 7 bases fitting TRBD2. J lost 4 bases, V lost 2 bases, and 6 bases had no gene match. CDR3 size: 15 residues. Germline assignment: CDR1 LGHDT and CDR2 YNNKEL (reference sequence). DNA for the CDR3: TGTGCCAGCAGCCAATTCGGGGGGATGGCAGATACGCAGTATTTT. This sequence encodes CASSQFGGMADTQYF.

This chain joins TRBV27 and TRBJ2-7; D may be TRBD2 (5 bases). There are 14 residues in the CDR3. The V end was cut by 0 bases, the J end by 2 bases, with 8 bases between. Germline V gene lookup returns CDR1 MNHEY and CDR2 SMNVEV (reference sequence). CDR3 nucleotides: TGTGCCAGCAGTTTATCGGGAGTTCCCTACGAGCAGTACTTC. Its translation is CASSLSGVPYEQYF.

The J gene is TRBJ2-7, the V gene TRBV6-2 or TRBV6-3, with 8 nucleotides matching TRBD2. Germline trimming cut 5 bases from V and 6 bases from J; bases unmatched to any gene: 12. The CDR3 runs to 15 residues. The V gene's germline CDR1 is MNHEY and CDR2 SVGEGT. The CDR3 region is CASSRPGLVGSEQYF. The CDR3 bases are TGTGCCAGCAGTCGACCGGGACTAGTCGGGTCCGAGCAGTACTTC.

The chain joins TRBV2 to TRBJ1-4; D gene unclear. The CDR3 runs to 13 residues. Trimming took 3 bases from V and 8 from J, leaving 10 bases between them. Germline-derived CDR1 and CDR2 are SNHLY and FYNNEI. CDR3 residues: CASSEARGEKLFF. In DNA form, the CDR3 reads TGTGCCAGCAGTGAGGCCAGAGGGGAAAAACTGTTTTTT.

The chain employs TRBV5-1 and TRBJ2-3, with D tentatively TRBD2 (7 bases). CDR3 length: 14 residues. Germline V CDR1 and CDR2: SGHRS, YFSETQ. The V gene lost 0 bases and the J gene lost 4 bases, with 9 bases spanning the gap. The CDR3 protein is CASSLEGGSDTQYF. CDR3 in DNA: TGCGCCAGCAGCTTGGAGGGGGGGTCAGATACGCAGTATTTT.

This clone was seen once. The chain uses TRBV9 and TRBJ2-1; 9 bases line up with TRBD2. Trimming cost V 0 bases and J 10 bases; bases outside gene matches: 11. The germline gives CDR1 SGDLS, CDR2 YYNGEE. CDR3 length: 16 amino acids. The CDR3 DNA sequence: TGTGCCAGCAGCGTAGGTGGCATAGCGGGAGTAGGCGAGCAGTTCTTC. Amino acids: CASSVGGIAGVGEQFF.

The rearrangement joins TRBV28 to TRBJ1-1; 8 bases are a match to TRBD1. This CDR3 has 14 amino acids. Germline V gene lookup returns CDR1 MDHEN and CDR2 SYDVKM. The V segment lost 6 bases and the J segment 2 bases; nucleotides outside the gene matches: 5. The CDR3 bases are TGTGCCAGCAGGGGGACAGGACTTAACACTGAAGCTTTCTTT. This codes for CASRGTGLNTEAFF.

This clone was recorded a few times. This chain uses TRBV3-1 (or the pseudogene TRBV3-2) with TRBJ1-1; TRBD1 is a possible D gene (6 bases). V lost 4 bases, J lost 0 bases, and 12 bases lay in between. The CDR3 covers 15 residues. The germline V gene encodes CDR1 LGHDT and CDR2 YNNKEL (reference sequence). CDR3 in amino acids: CASSLGADMNTEAFF. Here the CDR3 DNA reads TGTGCCAGCAGCCTGGGGGCAGACATGAACACTGAAGCTTTCTTT.

The chain is built from TRBV10-1 and TRBJ2-7; tentatively, D is TRBD1 (6 bases). CDR3 length: 14 residues. Germline CDR1 WNHNN, CDR2 SYGVQD (reference sequence). The V and J ends lost 4 bases and 3 bases respectively, with 13 bases between them. The CDR3 loop is CASSAGTTGYEQYF. The DNA of the CDR3 is TGCGCCAGCAGTGCCGGGACAACTGGCTACGAGCAGTACTTC.

This clone was seen just once. V and J are TRBV5-1 and TRBJ2-2; 10 bases fit TRBD1. Germline CDR1 SGHRS, CDR2 YFSETQ. CDR3 size: 16 residues. Trimming took 0 bases from V and 4 from J; bases not matched to a gene: 3. The CDR3 protein is CASSLAGQGITGELFF. DNA of the CDR3: TGCGCCAGCAGCTTGGCGGGACAGGGGATCACCGGGGAGCTGTTTTTT.

The J gene is TRBJ2-1, the V gene TRBV29-1, with TRBD2 matching 15 bases. CDR1 SQVTM and CDR2 ANQGSEA come from the germline V gene. This CDR3 spans 12 amino acids. Trimming cost V 7 bases and J 14 bases; bases outside gene matches: 6. The CDR3 sequence is CSEGLAGGFEFF. The CDR3 DNA reads TGCAGCGAGGGACTAGCGGGAGGTTTTGAGTTCTTC.

This chain joins TRBV5-6 and TRBJ1-1; 7 nucleotides agree with TRBD1. Germline lookup yields CDR1 SGHDT and CDR2 YYEEEE. This CDR3 region has 18 residues. V dropped 1 base and J dropped 4; count of bases not matched to a gene: 16. The CDR3, as DNA: TGTGCCAGCAGCTTGAGTTGGTGGCAGGGGGGTGTTGGCACTGAAGCTTTCTTT. The encoded protein is CASSLSWWQGGVGTEAFF.

The chain has TRBV7-2 and TRBJ2-3, with D maybe TRBD2 (5 bases). The V end was cut by 3 bases, the J end by 5 bases, with 12 bases between. The length of the CDR3 is 14 residues. Per germline, CDR1 SGHTA and CDR2 FQGNSA. CDR3 in DNA: TGTGCCAGCAGCTTTGGTGGGAGCGTAGATACGCAGTATTTT. Translating gives CASSFGGSVDTQYF.

The gene calls are TRBV28 and TRBJ1-5; D is possibly TRBD1 (5 bases). The CDR3 extends over 13 amino acids. Per germline, CDR1 MDHEN and CDR2 SYDVKM. V lost 8 bases to trimming and J lost 6 bases, with 14 bases between them. CDR3 in amino acids: CASAGPRGQPQHF. In nucleotides, the CDR3 is TGTGCCAGCGCGGGACCGCGGGGTCAGCCCCAGCATTTT.

This clone was seen once. The chain combines TRBV27 with TRBJ1-2; TRBD1 agrees at 9 bases. V was clipped by 6 bases and J by 4 bases; unmatched bases: 9. Per germline, CDR1 MNHEY and CDR2 SMNVEV (reference sequence). The CDR3 runs to 15 residues. CDR3 amino acids: CASRQQGARGYGYTF. As DNA, the CDR3 is TGTGCCAGCAGGCAACAGGGGGCGCGGGGCTATGGCTACACCTTC.

The V and J genes are TRBV18 and TRBJ2-7; no clear D. In germline, CDR1 is KGHSH, CDR2 LQKENI. The germline V and J ends were trimmed by 3 bases and 4 bases, with 10 bases remaining between them. There are 13 residues in the CDR3. The CDR3 reads CASSPSPGYEQYF. CDR3 bases: TGTGCCAGCTCACCGTCCCCGGGTTACGAGCAGTACTTC.

This chain uses TRBV4-1 with TRBJ1-4; unclear D gene. The germline gives CDR1 MGHRA, CDR2 YSYEKL. V lost 4 bases to trimming and J lost 0 bases, with 9 bases between them. This CDR3 region has 15 residues. The DNA for the CDR3 is TGCGCCAGCAGCCCAGGCCCCGCAACTAATGAAAAACTGTTTTTT. As protein: CASSPGPATNEKLFF.

This sequence joins TRBV19 and TRBJ2-5; D possibly corresponds to TRBD1 (5 bases). V was pared by 8 bases and J by 4 bases, with 8 bases between. The CDR3 has 11 residues. Germline CDR1 is LNHDA and CDR2 is SQIVND (reference sequence). The CDR3 region is CASLQGETQYF. The DNA for the CDR3 is TGTGCCAGTCTCCAGGGAGAGACCCAGTACTTC.

This clone was observed a single time. This chain uses TRBV7-2 with TRBJ2-2; D ambiguous. Germline lookup yields CDR1 SGHTA and CDR2 FQGNSA. V lost 0 bases and J 5 bases, leaving 10 bases between the germline ends. This CDR3 is built from 15 residues. CDR3 loop: CASSLAFTRTGELFF. The CDR3 DNA reads as TGTGCCAGCAGCTTAGCCTTCACGCGGACCGGGGAGCTGTTTTTT.

This clone appeared a few times. This sequence joins TRBV14 and TRBJ1-1; D gene ambiguous. Germline values: CDR1 SGHDN, CDR2 FVKESK. The CDR3 is made up of 13 amino acids. V was clipped by 4 bases and J by 0 bases, with 6 bases between them. The CDR3 DNA follows: TGTGCCAGCAGCCCCCTTATGAACACTGAAGCTTTCTTT. Translated: CASSPLMNTEAFF.

The genes are TRBV5-1 and TRBJ2-5, with D possibly being TRBD1 (6 bases). V was shortened by 5 bases and J by 1 base, with 12 bases between the two germline ends. CDR1 and CDR2 from the germline V gene are SGHRS and YFSETQ. The length of the CDR3 is 14 residues. The DNA for the CDR3 is TGCGCCAGCAGATTTGGACAGCGCCAAGAGACCCAGTACTTC. Protein product: CASRFGQRQETQYF.

The chain combines TRBV27 with TRBJ1-1; perhaps TRBD1 as D (5 bases). The CDR3 has 15 amino acids. Trimming shortened V by 5 bases and J by 2 bases, and 15 bases separated the two germline ends. Per germline, CDR1 MNHEY and CDR2 SMNVEV (reference sequence). DNA of the CDR3: TGTGCCAGCAGTCCCCGGACCGGGGGTAACACTGAAGCTTTCTTT. It yields the protein CASSPRTGGNTEAFF.

The CDR3 here is CASSMVGQGEGYTF. The CDR3 DNA is TGCGCCAGCAGCATGGTGGGACAGGGAGAGGGCTACACCTTC. The chain recombines TRBV5-1 with TRBJ1-2, with 9 nucleotides matching TRBD1. This CDR3 has 14 amino acids. The germline CDR1 and CDR2 sequences are SGHRS and YFSETQ. V trimming: 4 bases; J trimming: 8 bases; junction bases outside the gene matches: 9.

This clone was observed once. The V call is TRBV27, the J call TRBJ2-4; D is possibly TRBD1 (6 bases). The CDR3 is 16 residues long. The V end was cut by 6 bases, the J end by 0 bases, with 15 bases between. Germline CDR1 reads MNHEY; CDR2 reads SMNVEV (reference sequence). CDR3: CASSPTPQGAKNIQYF. Written as DNA, the CDR3 is TGTGCCAGCAGCCCAACCCCACAGGGAGCCAAAAACATTCAGTACTTC.

The V and J genes are TRBV9 and TRBJ2-4; 12 bases match TRBD2. V gave up 4 bases and J gave up 7 bases; unmatched junction bases: 9. Germline CDR1 is SGDLS and CDR2 is YYNGEE. The CDR3 spans 16 residues. This CDR3 is CASSRTSGRSLNIQYF. DNA for the CDR3: TGTGCCAGCAGCCGTACTAGCGGGAGGAGTTTGAACATTCAGTACTTC. The whole variable domain, remainder taken from reference TRBV9 and TRBJ2-4, is DSGVTQTPKHLITATGQRVTLRCSPRSGDLSVYWYQQSLDQGLQFLIQYYNGEERAKGNILERFSAQQFPDLHSELNLSSLELGDSALYFCASSRTSGRSLNIQYFGAGTRLSVL.